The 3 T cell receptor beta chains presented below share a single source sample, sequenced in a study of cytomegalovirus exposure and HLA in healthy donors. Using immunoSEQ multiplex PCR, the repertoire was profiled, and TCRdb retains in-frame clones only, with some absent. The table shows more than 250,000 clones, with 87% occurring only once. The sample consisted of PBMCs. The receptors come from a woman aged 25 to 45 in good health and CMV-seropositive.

The CDR3 nucleotides are TGTGCCAGCAGCTATCGGACAGGGAGGGGAGAGACCCAGTACTTC. This encodes CASSYRTGRGETQYF. The rearrangement joins TRBV11-3 to TRBJ2-5; TRBD1 is a possible D gene (8 bases). Germline V CDR1 and CDR2: SGHNT, YENEEA. The ends were cut back, 4 bases at V and 4 bases at J, with 16 bases in the middle. This CDR3 comprises 15 residues. Using reference TRBV11-3 and TRBJ2-5 for the parts outside the CDR3, the full variable domain is EAGVVQSPRYKIIEKKQPVAFWCNPISGHNTLYWYLQNLGQGPELLIRYENEEAVDDSQLPKDRFSAERLKGVDSTLKIQPAELGDSAVYLCASSYRTGRGETQYFGPGTRLLVL.

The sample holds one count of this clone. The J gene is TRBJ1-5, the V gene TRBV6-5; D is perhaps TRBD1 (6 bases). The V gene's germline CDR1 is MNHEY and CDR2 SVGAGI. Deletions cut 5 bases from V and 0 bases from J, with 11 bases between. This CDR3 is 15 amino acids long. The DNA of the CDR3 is TGTGCCAGCAGTCCGACGGACAGTAGCAATCAGCCCCAGCATTTT. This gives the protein CASSPTDSSNQPQHF.

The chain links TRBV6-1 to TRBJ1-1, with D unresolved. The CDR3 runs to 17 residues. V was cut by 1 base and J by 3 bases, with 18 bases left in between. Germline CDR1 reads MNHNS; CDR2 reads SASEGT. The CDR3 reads CASSEGNTRIQDTEAFF. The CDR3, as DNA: TGTGCCAGCAGTGAAGGCAATACCAGGATCCAGGACACTGAAGCTTTCTTT.